A selection of T cell receptor beta chains follows, all from one sample in a study of T cells in Graves' hyperthyroidism and ophthalmopathy. Each CDR3 protein is one row after TCRdb ran MiXCR on the multiplex PCR reads. The sample carries fewer than 450,000 distinct CDR3 sequences, about a sixth recorded once. The material sequenced was blood. These receptors all stem from a woman under 40 with Graves' hyperthyroidism that later progressed to Graves' ophthalmopathy. CDR3s include the opening cysteine and the closing phenylalanine or tryptophan. The order of the fields is D gene, clone size, V gene, J gene, CDR3 DNA, CDR3 protein. D genes are given only for firm matches. A row's size may be missing; if present it is once, few, many or a size class.

d_call: NA
clone_size: many
v_call: TRBV20-1
j_call: TRBJ1-1
cdr3_nt: TGCAGTGCTTCCTCGGACCTGATTGAAGCTTTCTTT
cdr3_aa: CSASSDLIEAFF

d_call: TRBD1
clone_size: many
v_call: TRBV20-1
j_call: TRBJ1-2
cdr3_nt: TGCAGTGCTAGAGTTTCTTCAGGGGGCGGTGGCTACACCTTC
cdr3_aa: CSARVSSGGGGYTF

d_call: TRBD1
clone_size: many
v_call: TRBV28
j_call: TRBJ1-5
cdr3_nt: TGTGCCAGCAGACCCGAGAGGGGGCTAAGCAATCAGCCCCAGCATTTT
cdr3_aa: CASRPERGLSNQPQHF

d_call: NA
clone_size: many
v_call: TRBV27
j_call: TRBJ2-7
cdr3_nt: TGTGCCAGCAGTTTCGGGGGTAACGAGCAGTACTTC
cdr3_aa: CASSFGGNEQYF

d_call: TRBD1
clone_size: few
v_call: TRBV7-9
j_call: TRBJ2-3
cdr3_nt: TGTGCCAGCAGCGCCTCCGGTGGGACAGGGTTATACACAGATACGCAGTATTTT
cdr3_aa: CASSASGGTGLYTDTQYF

d_call: NA
clone_size: many
v_call: TRBV20-1
j_call: TRBJ1-2
cdr3_nt: TGCAGTGCTAGAGATCATCGGCCAAGGAACTATGGCTACACCTTC
cdr3_aa: CSARDHRPRNYGYTF

d_call: NA
clone_size: many
v_call: TRBV28
j_call: TRBJ1-2
cdr3_nt: TGTGCCAGCAGTTTACACAGGGACGCCTCCTACTACTATGGCTACACCTTC
cdr3_aa: CASSLHRDASYYYGYTF

d_call: TRBD2
clone_size: many
v_call: TRBV2
j_call: TRBJ2-2
cdr3_nt: TGTGCCAGCAAACAGCGGGGAGATAGGAACACCGGGGAGCTGTTTTTT
cdr3_aa: CASKQRGDRNTGELFF

d_call: NA
clone_size: many
v_call: TRBV28
j_call: TRBJ1-1
cdr3_nt: TGTGCCAGCAGTTTGGTTACTGGGTTTTTGGAAGCTTTCTTT
cdr3_aa: CASSLVTGFLEAFF

d_call: TRBD1
clone_size: many
v_call: TRBV14
j_call: TRBJ1-4
cdr3_nt: TGTGCCAGCAGCGATACAGGGGACGAAAAACTGTTTTTT
cdr3_aa: CASSDTGDEKLFF

d_call: TRBD1
clone_size: few
v_call: TRBV20-1
j_call: TRBJ1-1
cdr3_nt: TGCAGTGCTAGCGGGACAGAGGGAGGGTTTACTGAAGCTTTCTTT
cdr3_aa: CSASGTEGGFTEAFF

d_call: NA
clone_size: many
v_call: TRBV5-1
j_call: TRBJ1-2
cdr3_nt: TGCGCCAGCAGCTTACAGGGAGGGCGCGGCTATGGCTACACCTTC
cdr3_aa: CASSLQGGRGYGYTF

d_call: TRBD1
clone_size: many
v_call: TRBV28
j_call: TRBJ2-3
cdr3_nt: TGTGCCAGCAGTCCGACAGGGGCCCTTACCACAGATACGCAGTATTTT
cdr3_aa: CASSPTGALTTDTQYF

d_call: NA
clone_size: many
v_call: TRBV2
j_call: TRBJ1-4
cdr3_nt: TGTGCCAGCAGCGTCGGGGGGCGTGAAAAACTGTTTTTT
cdr3_aa: CASSVGGREKLFF

d_call: NA
clone_size: many
v_call: TRBV9
j_call: TRBJ1-1
cdr3_nt: TGTGCCAGCAGCGTAGTTGCAGGGAACACTGAAGCTTTCTTT
cdr3_aa: CASSVVAGNTEAFF

d_call: TRBD1
clone_size: many
v_call: TRBV19
j_call: TRBJ1-1
cdr3_nt: TGTGCCAGTAGTACCAAACGACAGGGGGGCACTGAAGCTTTCTTT
cdr3_aa: CASSTKRQGGTEAFF

d_call: TRBD1
clone_size: NA
v_call: TRBV29-1
j_call: TRBJ1-2
cdr3_nt: TGCAGCGTTTTTTACACAGGGGTCCTAGGCTACACCTTC
cdr3_aa: CSVFYTGVLGYTF

d_call: TRBD1
clone_size: few
v_call: TRBV28
j_call: TRBJ2-7
cdr3_nt: TGTGCCAGCAGCCCAGTAGGGACAGGGTCCAACGAGCAGTACTTC
cdr3_aa: CASSPVGTGSNEQYF

d_call: TRBD1
clone_size: many
v_call: TRBV28
j_call: TRBJ2-5
cdr3_nt: TGTGCCAGCAGTTCATACTTCCTGACAGGGGATCAAGAGACCCAGTACTTC
cdr3_aa: CASSSYFLTGDQETQYF

d_call: NA
clone_size: many
v_call: TRBV28
j_call: TRBJ2-5
cdr3_nt: TGTGCCAGCAGGGACAACCAAGAGACCCAGTACTTC
cdr3_aa: CASRDNQETQYF